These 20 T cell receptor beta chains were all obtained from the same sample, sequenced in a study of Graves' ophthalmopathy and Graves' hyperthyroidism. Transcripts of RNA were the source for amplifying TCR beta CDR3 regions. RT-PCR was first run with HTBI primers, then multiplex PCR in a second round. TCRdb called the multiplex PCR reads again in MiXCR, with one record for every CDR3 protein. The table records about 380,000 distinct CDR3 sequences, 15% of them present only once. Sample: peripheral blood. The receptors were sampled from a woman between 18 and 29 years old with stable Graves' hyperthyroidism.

The CDR3 region has the DNA TGTGCCAGCAGCGTAGATGGGGTACAAGAGACCCAGTACTTC. Translation gives CASSVDGVQETQYF. The chain recombines TRBV9 with TRBJ2-5; no clear D gene. The CDR3 has 14 amino acids. CDR1 SGDLS and CDR2 YYNGEE come from the germline V gene. V gave up 0 bases and J gave up 2 bases, with 8 bases separating them.

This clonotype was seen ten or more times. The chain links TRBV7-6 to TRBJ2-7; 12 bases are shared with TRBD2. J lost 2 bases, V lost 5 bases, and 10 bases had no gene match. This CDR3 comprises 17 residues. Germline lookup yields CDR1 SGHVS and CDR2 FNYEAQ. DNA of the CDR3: TGTGCCAGCAGCGATCGACTAGCGGGGGAGTTAACCTACGAGCAGTACTTC. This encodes CASSDRLAGELTYEQYF.

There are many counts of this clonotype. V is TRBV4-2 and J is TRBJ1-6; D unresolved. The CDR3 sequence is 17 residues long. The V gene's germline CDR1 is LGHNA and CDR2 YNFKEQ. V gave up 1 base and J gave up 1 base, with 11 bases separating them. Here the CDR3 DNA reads TGTGCCAGCAGCCAAGTGAGGGTTTGGTCCTATAATTCACCCCTCCACTTT. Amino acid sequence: CASSQVRVWSYNSPLHF.

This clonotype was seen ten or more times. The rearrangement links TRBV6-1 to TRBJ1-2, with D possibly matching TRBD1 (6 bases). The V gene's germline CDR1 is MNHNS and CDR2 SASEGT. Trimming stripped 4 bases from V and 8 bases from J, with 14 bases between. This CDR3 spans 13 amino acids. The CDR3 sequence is CASSVQPQGGYTF. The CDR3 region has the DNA TGTGCCAGCAGTGTCCAGCCCCAGGGGGGCTACACCTTC.

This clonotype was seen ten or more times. CDR3 protein: CASSLRTGRGAEAFF. Here the CDR3 DNA reads TGTGCCAGCAGTTTGCGGACAGGGCGGGGCGCTGAAGCTTTCTTT. The chain is built from TRBV12-3 or TRBV12-4 and TRBJ1-1; 8 nucleotides line up with TRBD1. The CDR3 runs 15 residues. Losses at the gene ends were 3 bases for V and 6 bases for J; bases not matched to a gene: 9.

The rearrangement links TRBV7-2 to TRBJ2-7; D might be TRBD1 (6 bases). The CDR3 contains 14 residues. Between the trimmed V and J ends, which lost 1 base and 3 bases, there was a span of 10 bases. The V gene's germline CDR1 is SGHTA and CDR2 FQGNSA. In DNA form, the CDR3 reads TGTGCCAGCAGCTTAGATCCAGGGGACTACGAGCAGTACTTC. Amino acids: CASSLDPGDYEQYF.

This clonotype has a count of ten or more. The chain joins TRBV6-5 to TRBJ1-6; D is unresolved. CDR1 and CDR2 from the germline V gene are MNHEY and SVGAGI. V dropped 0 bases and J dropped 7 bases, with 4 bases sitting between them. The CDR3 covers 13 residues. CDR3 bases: TGTGCCAGCAGTTACTCGAACAATTCACCCCTCCACTTT. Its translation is CASSYSNNSPLHF.

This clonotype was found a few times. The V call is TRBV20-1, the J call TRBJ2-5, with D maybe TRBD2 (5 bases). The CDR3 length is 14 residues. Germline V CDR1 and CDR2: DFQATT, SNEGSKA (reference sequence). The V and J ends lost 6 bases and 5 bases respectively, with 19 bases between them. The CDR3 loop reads CSALRAEQVETQYF. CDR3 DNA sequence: TGCAGTGCCCTTAGAGCGGAACAAGTGGAGACCCAGTACTTC.

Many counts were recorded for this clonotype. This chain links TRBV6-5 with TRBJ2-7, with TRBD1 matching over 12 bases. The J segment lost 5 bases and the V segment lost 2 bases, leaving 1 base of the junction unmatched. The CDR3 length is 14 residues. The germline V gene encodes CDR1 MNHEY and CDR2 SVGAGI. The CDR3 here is CASSYGTGGHEQYF. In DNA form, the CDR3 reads TGTGCCAGCAGTTACGGGACAGGGGGCCACGAGCAGTACTTC.

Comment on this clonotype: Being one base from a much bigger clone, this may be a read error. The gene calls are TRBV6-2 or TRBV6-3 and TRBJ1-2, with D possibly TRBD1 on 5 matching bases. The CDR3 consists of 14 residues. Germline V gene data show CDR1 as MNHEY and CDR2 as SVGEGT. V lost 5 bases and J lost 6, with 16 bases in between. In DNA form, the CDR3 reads TGTGCCAGCAGTGATAAGTCAGGGAGAAATGGCTACACCTTC. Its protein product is CASSDKSGRNGYTF.

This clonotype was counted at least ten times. CDR3 coding DNA: TGTGCCACCAGTGAAACCTACGCTCAGCCCCAGCATTTT. The encoded protein is CATSETYAQPQHF. The V and J genes are TRBV24-1 and TRBJ1-5, with D uncertain. Looked up from germline, CDR1 is KGHDR and CDR2 is SFDVKD. V was clipped by 4 bases and J by 6 bases, with 9 bases between them. This CDR3 is built from 13 residues.

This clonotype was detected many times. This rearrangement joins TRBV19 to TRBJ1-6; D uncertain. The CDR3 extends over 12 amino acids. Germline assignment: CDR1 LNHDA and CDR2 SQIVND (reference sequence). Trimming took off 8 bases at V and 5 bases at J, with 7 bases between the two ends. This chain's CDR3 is CASCRNNSPLHF. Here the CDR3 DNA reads TGTGCCAGTTGTCGGAATAATTCACCCCTCCACTTT.

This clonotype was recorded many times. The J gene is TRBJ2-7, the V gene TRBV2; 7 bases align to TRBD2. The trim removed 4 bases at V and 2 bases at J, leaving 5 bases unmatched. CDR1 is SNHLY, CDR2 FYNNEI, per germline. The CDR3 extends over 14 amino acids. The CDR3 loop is CASSVSSGPYEQYF. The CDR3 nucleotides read TGTGCCAGCAGTGTGTCTAGCGGACCCTACGAGCAGTACTTC.

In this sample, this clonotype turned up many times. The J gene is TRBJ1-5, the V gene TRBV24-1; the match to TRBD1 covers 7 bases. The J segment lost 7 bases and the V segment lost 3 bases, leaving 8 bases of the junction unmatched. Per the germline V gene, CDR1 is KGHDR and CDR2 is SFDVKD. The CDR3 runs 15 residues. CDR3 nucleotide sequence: TGTGCCACCAGTGATCCGACAGGGCCGGACCAGCCCCAGCATTTT. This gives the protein CATSDPTGPDQPQHF.

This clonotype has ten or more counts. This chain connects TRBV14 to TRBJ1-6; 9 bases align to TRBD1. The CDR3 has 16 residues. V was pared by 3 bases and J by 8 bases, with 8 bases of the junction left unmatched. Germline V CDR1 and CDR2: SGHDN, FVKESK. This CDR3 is CASSQADRGTYSPLHF. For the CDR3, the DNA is TGTGCCAGCAGCCAGGCGGACAGGGGAACCTATTCACCCCTCCACTTT.

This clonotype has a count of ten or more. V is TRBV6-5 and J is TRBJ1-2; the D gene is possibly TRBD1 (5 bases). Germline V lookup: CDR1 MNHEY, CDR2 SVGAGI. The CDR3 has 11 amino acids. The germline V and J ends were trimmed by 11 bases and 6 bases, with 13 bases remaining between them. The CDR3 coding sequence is TGTGCCCTCTTAGGGGCGGATGGCTACACCTTC. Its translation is CALLGADGYTF.

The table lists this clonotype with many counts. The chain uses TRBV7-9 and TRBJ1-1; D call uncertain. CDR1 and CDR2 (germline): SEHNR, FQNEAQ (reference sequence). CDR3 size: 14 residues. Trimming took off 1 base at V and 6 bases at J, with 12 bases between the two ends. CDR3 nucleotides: TGTGCCAGCAGCTTAGTCGCAGGATACGCTGAAGCTTTCTTT. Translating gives CASSLVAGYAEAFF.

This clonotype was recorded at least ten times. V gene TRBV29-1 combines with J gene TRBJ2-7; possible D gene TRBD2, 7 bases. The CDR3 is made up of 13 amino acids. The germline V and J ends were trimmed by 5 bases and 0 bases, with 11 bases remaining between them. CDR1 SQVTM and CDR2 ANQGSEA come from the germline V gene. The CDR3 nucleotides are TGCAGCGTTAGCGGGACAACCTCCTACGAGCAGTACTTC. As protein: CSVSGTTSYEQYF.

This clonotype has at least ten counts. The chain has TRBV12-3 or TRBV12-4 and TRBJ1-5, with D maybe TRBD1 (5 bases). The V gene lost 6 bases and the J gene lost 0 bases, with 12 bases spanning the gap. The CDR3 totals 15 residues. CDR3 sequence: CASRSSGTSNQPQHF. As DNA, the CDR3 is TGTGCCAGCAGAAGCTCAGGGACTAGCAATCAGCCCCAGCATTTT.

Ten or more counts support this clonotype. CDR3 amino acids: CASSLRGDRPRTIQYF. The CDR3 bases are TGCGCCAGCAGCTTGAGGGGTGACAGGCCCCGTACCATTCAGTACTTC. The gene calls are TRBV5-1 and TRBJ2-4, with D possibly matching TRBD1 (6 bases). Deletions cut 1 base from V and 9 bases from J, with 20 bases between. This CDR3 spans 16 amino acids. Germline V CDR1 and CDR2: SGHRS, YFSETQ.